A single sample is the source of the 19 T cell receptor beta chains below, sequenced in a study of metastatic and nonmetastatic thyroid tumors. Patients had received no treatment of any kind before thyroid surgery. TCRdb re-called clones from the PCR reads using MiXCR. The sample lists tens of thousands of clones, less than 5% occurring once. Sequenced material: blood. The receptor source for this set is a female donor with papillary thyroid cancer or a benign thyroid nodule (not recorded which). Some clones in this sample may be carry-over from other donors' samples.

The V gene is TRBV4-2, the J gene TRBJ1-3; no clear D. V was trimmed by 4 bases and J by 0 bases, leaving 16 bases between them. CDR3 length: 17 residues. Germline V gives CDR1 LGHNA, CDR2 YNFKEQ. The CDR3 bases are TGTGCCAGCAGCCGGGAGCAGCGAGGCCGCTCTGGAAACACCATATATTTT. It encodes CASSREQRGRSGNTIYF.

This clone turned up a few times. The chain carries TRBV6-2 or TRBV6-3 and TRBJ2-2; 8 bases are a match to TRBD1. The ends lost 5 bases at V and 11 bases at J; junction bases unmatched: 10. The CDR3 is 14 amino acids. Germline values: CDR1 MNHEY, CDR2 SVGEGT. The DNA for the CDR3 is TGTGCCAGCAGTCGACAGGGGCGGTCCGTTGAGCTGTTTTTT. It encodes CASSRQGRSVELFF.

This clone was detected ten times or more. J is TRBJ1-1 and V is TRBV27; D call uncertain. This CDR3 region has 13 residues. V was shortened by 7 bases and J by 1 base, with 10 bases between the two germline ends. CDR1 is MNHEY and CDR2 is SMNVEV in the germline V gene (reference sequence). The CDR3 sequence: CASTLPWNTEAFF. CDR3 DNA sequence: TGTGCCAGCACCCTCCCCTGGAACACTGAAGCTTTCTTT.

On this clone: At one of its ends the junction is not consistent with the germline gene, which may arise from a read error. The chain combines TRBV19 with TRBJ2-5; D ambiguous. Germline loops: CDR1 LNHDA, CDR2 SQIVND (reference sequence). The CDR3 is 15 residues long. The CDR3 sequence is CASNWSGETQETKYF. The CDR3 DNA follows: TGTGCCAGTAATTGGTCAGGAGAAACCCAAGAGACCAAGTACTTC.

This clone was observed a few times. The chain employs TRBV12-3 or TRBV12-4 and TRBJ2-3; D is unresolved. Trimming took off 3 bases at V and 7 bases at J, with 8 bases between the two ends. The CDR3 has 12 residues. The CDR3 loop reads CASSFLGYTQYF. CDR3 bases: TGTGCCAGCAGTTTCTTGGGATATACGCAGTATTTT.

A remark on this clone: A much larger clone is a single base away; this may be a read error. V is TRBV10-3 and J is TRBJ1-1; no clear D gene. Trimming took off 3 bases at V and 1 base at J, with 6 bases between the two ends. The CDR3 spans 13 residues. Germline V gives CDR1 ENHRY, CDR2 SYGVKD. The CDR3 DNA reads as TGTGCCATCAGTGACAGTCAGAACACTGAAGCTTTCTTT. This gives the protein CAISDSQNTEAFF.

The chain links TRBV6-2 or TRBV6-3 to TRBJ2-7, with 7 bases that match TRBD1. Per the germline V gene, CDR1 is MNHEY and CDR2 is SVGEGT. V was pared by 10 bases and J by 4 bases, with 10 bases of the junction left unmatched. The CDR3 totals 13 residues. This CDR3 reads CATTGQPDYEQYF. The CDR3 DNA reads TGTGCCACCACGGGACAGCCGGATTACGAGCAGTACTTC.

This clone was recorded at least ten times. This sequence joins TRBV7-8 and TRBJ2-7, with 9 bases matching TRBD1. CDR1 and CDR2 (germline): SGHVS, FQNEAQ. The CDR3 length is 16 residues. With 0 bases clipped from V and 2 bases from J, the junction kept 5 bases outside the gene matches. Written as DNA, the CDR3 is TGTGCCAGCAGCTTAGCCCTAAGACAGGGGGCCTACGAGCAGTACTTC. Amino acid sequence: CASSLALRQGAYEQYF.

The sample holds a few counts of this clone. V gene TRBV6-2 or TRBV6-3 combines with J gene TRBJ1-3; D not resolved. The CDR3 is 14 residues long. The V end lost 7 bases, the J end lost 6 bases, and 16 bases lay between the germline ends. The germline CDR1 and CDR2 sequences are MNHEY and SVGEGT. CDR3 coding DNA: TGTGCCAGCATCAGTGGCTACCAACAAAACACCATATATTTT. Protein sequence: CASISGYQQNTIYF.

The chain couples TRBV2 to TRBJ2-5; 9 bases align to TRBD2. The CDR3 is 18 residues long. Germline CDR1 reads SNHLY; CDR2 reads FYNNEI. Losses at the gene ends were 6 bases for V and 4 bases for J; bases not matched to a gene: 18. CDR3 loop: CASRDFATSGGRIETQYF. CDR3 nucleotides: TGTGCCAGCAGGGATTTTGCGACTAGCGGTGGTAGGATAGAGACCCAGTACTTC.

This clone has ten or more counts. The chain employs TRBV4-1 and TRBJ1-2, with D hard to call. V was shortened by 0 bases and J by 4 bases, with 15 bases between the two germline ends. This CDR3 region has 16 residues. CDR1 is MGHRA and CDR2 is YSYEKL in the germline V gene. CDR3 nucleotide sequence: TGCGCCAGCAGCCAAGATTTGGCATCGAGGTGCTATGGCTACACCTTC. It is translated as CASSQDLASRCYGYTF.

This clone has at least ten counts. The chain recombines TRBV20-1 with TRBJ2-1, with D perhaps TRBD2 (6 bases). The CDR3 spans 13 residues. The germline gives CDR1 DFQATT, CDR2 SNEGSKA (reference sequence). V lost 2 bases and J lost 7, with 12 bases in between. CDR3 residues: CSARLGGMNEQFF. CDR3 bases: TGCAGTGCTAGACTGGGGGGTATGAATGAGCAGTTCTTC.

In this sample, this clone turned up a few times. The gene calls are TRBV6-1 and TRBJ1-2, with 11 bases fitting TRBD1. This CDR3 region has 15 residues. Trimming removed 8 bases from V and 8 bases from J; junction bases left unmatched: 13. The germline V gene encodes CDR1 MNHNS and CDR2 SASEGT. The DNA for the CDR3 is TGTGCCAGCTTCGCATGGACAGGGGGCGTTACGGGCTACACCTTC. It codes for CASFAWTGGVTGYTF.

This clone was recorded at least ten times. V is TRBV7-9 and J is TRBJ1-2; D gene uncertain. V dropped 5 bases and J dropped 8 bases, with 12 bases sitting between them. This CDR3 has 12 amino acids. Germline V gene sequence: CDR1 SEHNR, CDR2 FQNEAQ (reference sequence). Here the CDR3 DNA reads TGTGCCAGCAGCCCTCATTTTGTGGGCTACACCTTC. Translating gives CASSPHFVGYTF.

V and J are TRBV2 and TRBJ2-7; tentative D call: TRBD1 (6 bases). The length of the CDR3 is 14 residues. Germline V gene sequence: CDR1 SNHLY, CDR2 FYNNEI. V was shortened by 6 bases and J by 4 bases, with 16 bases between the two germline ends. CDR3 nucleotide sequence: TGTGCCAGCAGGGGTTTATACAGGGAATACGAGCAGTACGTC. Protein product: CASRGLYREYEQYV.

In its sample, this clone was seen many times. One end of the junction varies from germline; a read error may be responsible. CDR3 region: CASSFPTAYNEQSF. The DNA of the CDR3 is TGTGCCAGCAGTTTCCCAACCGCCTACAATGAGCAGTCCTTC. This rearrangement joins TRBV12-3 or TRBV12-4 to TRBJ2-1; D unclear. The CDR3 covers 14 residues.

As for this clone: This may stem from a read error, because a much larger clone lies one nucleotide away. The chain joins TRBV12-3 or TRBV12-4 to TRBJ1-6, with no clear D. The CDR3 is 13 amino acids. V was cut by 7 bases and J by 9 bases, with 13 bases left in between. Here the CDR3 DNA reads TGTGCCAGCAAAGTGGGGTTGGGTTCACCCCTCCACTTT. Translated, it gives CASKVGLGSPLHF.

The chain combines TRBV11-3 with TRBJ2-2; the D is unclear. The CDR3 runs to 14 residues. In germline, CDR1 is SGHNT, CDR2 YENEEA. V dropped 5 bases and J dropped 1 base, with 8 bases sitting between them. The CDR3 DNA is TGTGCCAGCAGCAGACACGGGAACACCGGGGAGCTGTTTTTT. This encodes CASSRHGNTGELFF.

In this sample, this clone turned up a few times. The chain uses TRBV6-5 and TRBJ2-3; D is perhaps TRBD2 (5 bases). Deletions cut 0 bases from V and 8 bases from J, with 15 bases between. Germline assignment: CDR1 MNHEY and CDR2 SVGAGI. The CDR3 covers 15 residues. CDR3 nucleotides: TGTGCCAGCAGTTACTCGGAGCGGCACCCCACTACGCAGTATTTT. As protein: CASSYSERHPTTQYF.